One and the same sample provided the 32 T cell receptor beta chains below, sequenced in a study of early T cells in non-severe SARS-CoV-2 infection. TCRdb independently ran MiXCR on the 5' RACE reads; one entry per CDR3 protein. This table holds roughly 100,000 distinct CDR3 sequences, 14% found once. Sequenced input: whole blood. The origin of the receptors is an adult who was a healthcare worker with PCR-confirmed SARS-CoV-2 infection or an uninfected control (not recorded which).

The DNA of the CDR3 is TGTGCCAGCTCACCTACTGGGGGGGCTGAAGCTTTCTTT. Protein product: CASSPTGGAEAFF. The rearrangement links TRBV18 to TRBJ1-1; a weak D match, TRBD1 (5 bases). Trimming removed 3 bases from V and 6 bases from J, with 11 bases in between. The CDR3 consists of 13 residues. The germline CDR1 and CDR2 sequences are KGHSH and LQKENI.

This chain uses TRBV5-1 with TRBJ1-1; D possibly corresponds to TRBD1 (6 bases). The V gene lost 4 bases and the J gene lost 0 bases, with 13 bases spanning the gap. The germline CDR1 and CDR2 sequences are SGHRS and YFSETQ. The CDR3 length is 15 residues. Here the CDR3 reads CASSVSTGLNTEAFF. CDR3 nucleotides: TGCGCCAGCAGCGTCAGTACAGGGCTGAACACTGAAGCTTTCTTT.

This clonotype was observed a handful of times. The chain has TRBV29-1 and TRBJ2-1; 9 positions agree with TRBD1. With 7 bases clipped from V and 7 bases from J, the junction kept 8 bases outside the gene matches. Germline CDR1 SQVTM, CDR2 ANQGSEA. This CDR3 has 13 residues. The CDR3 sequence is CSAVTGGPNEQFF. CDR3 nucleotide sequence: TGCAGCGCAGTAACAGGGGGCCCTAATGAGCAGTTCTTC.

DNA for the CDR3: TGCAGTGCTTGGGACAGTCGTAACTATGGCTACACCTTC. Protein sequence: CSAWDSRNYGYTF. The chain links TRBV20-1 to TRBJ1-2, with 7 bases aligning to TRBD1. The ends lost 5 bases at V and 1 base at J; junction bases unmatched: 4. Germline values: CDR1 DFQATT, CDR2 SNEGSKA (reference sequence). The CDR3 sequence is 13 residues long.

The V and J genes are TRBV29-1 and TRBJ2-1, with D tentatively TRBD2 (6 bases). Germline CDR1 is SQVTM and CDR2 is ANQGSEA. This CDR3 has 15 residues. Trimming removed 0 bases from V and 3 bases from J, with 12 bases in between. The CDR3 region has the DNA TGCAGCGTTGAAGATCGGCGGGGTAGCTACAATGAGCAGTTCTTC. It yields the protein CSVEDRRGSYNEQFF.

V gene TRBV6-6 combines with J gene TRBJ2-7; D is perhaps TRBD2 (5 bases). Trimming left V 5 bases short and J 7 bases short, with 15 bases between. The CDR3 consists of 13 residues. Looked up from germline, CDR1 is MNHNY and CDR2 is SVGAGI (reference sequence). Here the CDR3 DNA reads TGTGCCAGCAGTACCGGACCGGGGTTGGAGCAGTACTTC. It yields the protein CASSTGPGLEQYF.

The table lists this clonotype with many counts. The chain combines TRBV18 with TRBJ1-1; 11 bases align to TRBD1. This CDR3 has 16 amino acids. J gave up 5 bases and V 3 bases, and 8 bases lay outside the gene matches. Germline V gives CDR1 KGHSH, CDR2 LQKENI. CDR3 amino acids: CASSPMDRGLETEAFF. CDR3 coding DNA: TGTGCCAGCTCACCCATGGACAGGGGGCTTGAAACTGAAGCTTTCTTT.

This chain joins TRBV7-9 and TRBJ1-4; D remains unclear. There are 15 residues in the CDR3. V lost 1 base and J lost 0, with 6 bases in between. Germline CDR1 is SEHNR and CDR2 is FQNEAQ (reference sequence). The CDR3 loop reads CASSLVMTTNEKLFF. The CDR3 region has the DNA TGTGCCAGCAGCTTAGTCATGACAACTAATGAAAAACTGTTTTTT.

The DNA for the CDR3 is TGTGCCAGCAGACCCGACAGGTCCTACGAGCAGTACTTC. This encodes CASRPDRSYEQYF. The chain employs TRBV28 and TRBJ2-7, with D possibly being TRBD1 (6 bases). The CDR3 is 13 amino acids. Germline lookup yields CDR1 MDHEN and CDR2 SYDVKM. The V end lost 6 bases, the J end lost 1 base, and 10 bases lay between the germline ends.

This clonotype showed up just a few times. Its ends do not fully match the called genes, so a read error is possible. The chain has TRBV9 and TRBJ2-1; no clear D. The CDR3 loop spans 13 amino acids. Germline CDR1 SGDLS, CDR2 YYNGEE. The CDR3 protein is CASSPLSSNEQFF. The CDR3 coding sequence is TGTGCCAGCAGCCCCCTCTCCTCCAATGAGCAGTTCTTC.

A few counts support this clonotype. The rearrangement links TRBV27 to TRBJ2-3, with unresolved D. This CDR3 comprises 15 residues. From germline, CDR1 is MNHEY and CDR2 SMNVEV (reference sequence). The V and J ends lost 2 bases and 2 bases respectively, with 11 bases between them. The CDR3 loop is CASSLGPMPTDTQYF. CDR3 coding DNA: TGTGCCAGCAGTTTAGGTCCGATGCCCACAGATACGCAGTATTTT.

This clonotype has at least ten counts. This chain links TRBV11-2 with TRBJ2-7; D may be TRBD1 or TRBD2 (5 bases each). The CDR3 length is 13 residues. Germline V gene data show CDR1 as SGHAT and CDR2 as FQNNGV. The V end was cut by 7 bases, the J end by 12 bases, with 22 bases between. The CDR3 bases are TGTGCCAGCACCCTAACGTCCGGGACCCACGGGTACTTC. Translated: CASTLTSGTHGYF.

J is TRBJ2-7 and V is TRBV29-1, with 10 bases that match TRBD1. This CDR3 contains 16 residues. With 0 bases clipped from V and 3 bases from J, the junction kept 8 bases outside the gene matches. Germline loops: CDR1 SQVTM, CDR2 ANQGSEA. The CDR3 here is CSVEDLRQGAGYEQYF. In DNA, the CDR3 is TGCAGCGTTGAAGATCTTCGACAGGGGGCCGGCTACGAGCAGTACTTC.

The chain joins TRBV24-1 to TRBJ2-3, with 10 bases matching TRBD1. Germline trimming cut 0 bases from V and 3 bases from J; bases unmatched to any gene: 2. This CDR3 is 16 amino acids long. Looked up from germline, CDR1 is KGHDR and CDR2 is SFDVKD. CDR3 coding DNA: TGTGCCACCAGTGATTTGGGGGACAGGGGAACAGATACGCAGTATTTT. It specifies CATSDLGDRGTDTQYF.

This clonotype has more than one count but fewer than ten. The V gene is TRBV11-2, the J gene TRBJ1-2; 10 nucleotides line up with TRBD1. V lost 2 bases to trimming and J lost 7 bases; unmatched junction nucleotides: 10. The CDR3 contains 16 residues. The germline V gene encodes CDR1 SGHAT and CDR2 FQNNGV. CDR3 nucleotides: TGTGCCAGCAGCTTATTTACGACAGGGGGCTTGGGTGGCTACACCTTC. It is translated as CASSLFTTGGLGGYTF.

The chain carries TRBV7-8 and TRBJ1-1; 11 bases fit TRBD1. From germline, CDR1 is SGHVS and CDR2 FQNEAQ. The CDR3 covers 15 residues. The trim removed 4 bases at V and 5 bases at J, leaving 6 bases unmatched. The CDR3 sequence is CASSSSDRGRTEAFF. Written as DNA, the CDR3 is TGTGCCAGCAGCTCCTCGGACAGGGGGCGAACTGAAGCTTTCTTT.

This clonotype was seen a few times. CDR3 protein: CASSRSGGDPAGGELFF. CDR3 bases: TGTGCCAGCAGCCGTAGCGGGGGGGACCCCGCAGGCGGGGAGCTGTTTTTT. This chain links TRBV6-5 with TRBJ2-2; 11 bases fit TRBD2. This CDR3 is built from 17 residues. V lost 6 bases and J lost 7; bases outside the gene matches: 13. Germline assignment: CDR1 MNHEY and CDR2 SVGAGI.

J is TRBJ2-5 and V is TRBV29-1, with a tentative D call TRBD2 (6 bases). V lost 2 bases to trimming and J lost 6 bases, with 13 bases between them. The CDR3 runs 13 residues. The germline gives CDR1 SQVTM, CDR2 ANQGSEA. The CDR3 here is CSVELRLEKTQYF. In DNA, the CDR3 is TGCAGCGTTGAACTTCGACTAGAGAAGACCCAGTACTTC.

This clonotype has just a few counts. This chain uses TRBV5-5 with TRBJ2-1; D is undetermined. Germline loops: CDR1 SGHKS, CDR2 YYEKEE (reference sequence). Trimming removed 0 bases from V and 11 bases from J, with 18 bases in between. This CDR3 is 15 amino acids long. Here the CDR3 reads CASSLEGPTLSKQFF. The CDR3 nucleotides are TGTGCCAGCAGCTTGGAGGGCCCGACCCTTTCTAAGCAGTTCTTC.

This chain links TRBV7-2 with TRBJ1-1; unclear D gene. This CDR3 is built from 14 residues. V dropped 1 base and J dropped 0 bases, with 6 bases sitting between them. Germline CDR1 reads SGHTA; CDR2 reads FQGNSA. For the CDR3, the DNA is TGTGCCAGCAGCTTAGTAGGTATGAACACTGAAGCTTTCTTT. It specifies CASSLVGMNTEAFF.

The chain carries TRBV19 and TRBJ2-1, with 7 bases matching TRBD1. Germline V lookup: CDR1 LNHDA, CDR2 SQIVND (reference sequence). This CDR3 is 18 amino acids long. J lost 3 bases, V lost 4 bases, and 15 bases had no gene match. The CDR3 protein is CASSRDRAKVFGYNEQFF. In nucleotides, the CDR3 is TGTGCCAGTAGTAGAGACAGGGCAAAGGTCTTTGGCTACAATGAGCAGTTCTTC.

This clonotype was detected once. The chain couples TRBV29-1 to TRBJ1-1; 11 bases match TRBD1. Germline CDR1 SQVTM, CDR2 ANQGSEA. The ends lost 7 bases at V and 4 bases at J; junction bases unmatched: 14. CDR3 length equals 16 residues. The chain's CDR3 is CSAERTGGAVSTEAFF. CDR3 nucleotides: TGCAGCGCCGAACGGACAGGGGGCGCGGTGAGCACTGAAGCTTTCTTT.

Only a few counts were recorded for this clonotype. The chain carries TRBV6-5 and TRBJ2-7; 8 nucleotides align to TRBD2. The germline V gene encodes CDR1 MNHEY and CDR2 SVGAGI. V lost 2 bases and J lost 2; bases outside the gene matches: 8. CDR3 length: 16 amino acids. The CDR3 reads CASSYTPLAGTYEQYF. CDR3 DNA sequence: TGTGCCAGCAGTTACACCCCGTTAGCGGGGACCTACGAGCAGTACTTC.

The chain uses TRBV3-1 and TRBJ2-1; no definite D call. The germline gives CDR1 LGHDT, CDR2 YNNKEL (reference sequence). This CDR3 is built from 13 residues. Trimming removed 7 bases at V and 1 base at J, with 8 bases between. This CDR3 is CASTHGSYNEQFF. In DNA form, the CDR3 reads TGTGCCAGCACCCATGGGTCCTACAATGAGCAGTTCTTC.

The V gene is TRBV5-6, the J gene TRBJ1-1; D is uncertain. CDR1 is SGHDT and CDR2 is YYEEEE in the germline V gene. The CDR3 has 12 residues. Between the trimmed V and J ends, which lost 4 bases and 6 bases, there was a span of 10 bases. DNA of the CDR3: TGTGCCAGCAGCCCCCACGATTCTGAAGCTTTCTTT. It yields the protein CASSPHDSEAFF.

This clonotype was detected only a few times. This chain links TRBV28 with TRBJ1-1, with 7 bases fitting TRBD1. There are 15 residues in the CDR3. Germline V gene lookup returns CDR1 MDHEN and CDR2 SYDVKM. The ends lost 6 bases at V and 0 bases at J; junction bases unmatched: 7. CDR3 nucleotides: TGTGCCAGCAGCCAGGGACAGTTCATGAACACTGAAGCTTTCTTT. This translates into CASSQGQFMNTEAFF.

CDR3 coding DNA: TGCGCCAGCAGCCAAGGGTCTGCGCGGGGGGTCTACAATGAGCAGTTCTTC. It translates to CASSQGSARGVYNEQFF. The chain employs TRBV4-1 and TRBJ2-1; 8 nucleotides align to TRBD2. This CDR3 has 17 residues. Germline assignment: CDR1 MGHRA and CDR2 YSYEKL. Trimming at V came to 1 base and at J to 3 bases, leaving 8 bases not matched to a gene.

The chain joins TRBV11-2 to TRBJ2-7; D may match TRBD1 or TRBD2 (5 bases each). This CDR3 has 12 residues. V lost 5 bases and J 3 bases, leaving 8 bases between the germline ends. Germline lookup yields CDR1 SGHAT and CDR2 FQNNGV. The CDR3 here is CASSGDGYEQYF. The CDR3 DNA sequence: TGTGCCAGCAGCGGGGACGGCTACGAGCAGTACTTC.

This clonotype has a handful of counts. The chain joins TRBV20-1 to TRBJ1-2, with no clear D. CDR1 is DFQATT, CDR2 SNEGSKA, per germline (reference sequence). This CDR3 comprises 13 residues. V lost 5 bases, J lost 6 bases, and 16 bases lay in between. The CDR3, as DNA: TGCAGTGCTTCCGACAACTCTGGGGATGGCTACACCTTC. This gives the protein CSASDNSGDGYTF.

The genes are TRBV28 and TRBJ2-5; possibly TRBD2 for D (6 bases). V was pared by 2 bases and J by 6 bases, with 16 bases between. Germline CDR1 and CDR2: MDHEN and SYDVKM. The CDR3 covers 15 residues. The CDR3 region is CASSLILTSKKTQYF. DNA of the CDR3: TGTGCCAGCAGTTTAATCCTGACTAGTAAGAAGACCCAGTACTTC. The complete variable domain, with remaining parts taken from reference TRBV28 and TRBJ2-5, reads DVKVTQSSRYLVKRTGEKVFLECVQDMDHENMFWYRQDPGLGLRLIYFSYDVKMKEKGDIPEGYSVSREKKERFSLILESASTNQTSMYLCASSLILTSKKTQYFGPGTRLLVL.

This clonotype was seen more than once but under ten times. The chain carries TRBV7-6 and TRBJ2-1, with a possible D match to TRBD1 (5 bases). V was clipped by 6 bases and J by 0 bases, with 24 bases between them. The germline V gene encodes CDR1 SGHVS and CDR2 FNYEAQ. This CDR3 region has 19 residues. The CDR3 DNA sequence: TGTGCCAGCAGTCCTTCTACCTATAGGGGTCAGAGCTCCTACAATGAGCAGTTCTTC. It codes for CASSPSTYRGQSSYNEQFF.

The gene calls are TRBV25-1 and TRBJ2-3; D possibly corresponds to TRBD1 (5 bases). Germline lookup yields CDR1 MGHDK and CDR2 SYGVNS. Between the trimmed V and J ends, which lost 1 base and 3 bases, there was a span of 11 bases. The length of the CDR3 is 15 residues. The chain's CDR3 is CASSELGRRTDTQYF. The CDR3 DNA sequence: TGTGCCAGCAGTGAATTGGGGCGACGGACAGATACGCAGTATTTT.